The 31 T cell receptor beta chains below come from one sample, sequenced in a study of T cells in localized non-small cell lung cancer. This table comes from immunoSEQ multiplex PCR, and its TCRdb copy is limited to in-frame clones, with some not included. The data show under 35,000 clones, around 93% seen once. Sequences were derived from peripheral blood mononuclear cells, sampled before any cancer treatment. The receptor set was obtained from a female donor older than 55 with stage II lung adenocarcinoma.

The V call is TRBV30, the J call TRBJ1-3; possible D gene TRBD1, 5 bases. V was pared by 5 bases and J by 0 bases, with 14 bases between. CDR3 length: 15 residues. Germline assignment: CDR1 GTSNPN and CDR2 SVGIG (reference sequence). CDR3 in amino acids: CAWGVGARSGNTIYF. CDR3 nucleotides: TGTGCCTGGGGAGTAGGGGCCCGCTCTGGAAACACCATATATTTT.

This chain links TRBV19 with TRBJ1-4; a weak D match, TRBD1 (6 bases). The germline V gene encodes CDR1 LNHDA and CDR2 SQIVND (reference sequence). The CDR3 spans 14 residues. Trimming took 3 bases from V and 5 from J, leaving 10 bases between them. CDR3 in amino acids: CASSIWQGNEKLFF. The CDR3 DNA sequence: TGTGCCAGTAGTATTTGGCAGGGGAATGAAAAACTGTTTTTT.

The chain uses TRBV5-1 and TRBJ1-1; D unclear. This CDR3 spans 14 amino acids. Germline V lookup: CDR1 SGHRS, CDR2 YFSETQ. The V gene lost 0 bases and the J gene lost 1 base, with 7 bases spanning the gap. CDR3 region: CASSLEPENTEAFF. The CDR3 DNA sequence: TGCGCCAGCAGCTTGGAACCGGAGAACACTGAAGCTTTCTTT.

The V and J genes are TRBV27 and TRBJ1-1; 8 bases align to TRBD1. Germline V lookup: CDR1 MNHEY, CDR2 SMNVEV (reference sequence). J lost 1 base, V lost 4 bases, and 8 bases had no gene match. This CDR3 region has 16 residues. DNA for the CDR3: TGTGCCAGCAGTTCGGACAGGGCCTGGGGGAACACTGAAGCTTTCTTT. Its protein is CASSSDRAWGNTEAFF.

This chain uses TRBV28 with TRBJ2-6; D remains ambiguous. The CDR3 totals 13 residues. CDR1 is MDHEN, CDR2 SYDVKM, per germline. V lost 8 bases and J 0 bases, leaving 5 bases between the germline ends. In DNA form, the CDR3 reads TGTGCCAGCGCACGCTCTGGGGCCAACGTCCTGACTTTC. Translating gives CASARSGANVLTF.

This chain connects TRBV28 to TRBJ2-6; the D is unclear. V gave up 3 bases and J gave up 0 bases, with 9 bases separating them. This CDR3 has 16 amino acids. Germline CDR1 reads MDHEN; CDR2 reads SYDVKM. CDR3 sequence reads: CASSFYLNSGANVLTF. For the CDR3, the DNA is TGTGCCAGCAGTTTTTATCTTAACTCTGGGGCCAACGTCCTGACTTTC.

The chain has TRBV19 and TRBJ2-1; D call uncertain. This CDR3 is built from 13 residues. V lost 9 bases and J lost 2, with 11 bases in between. Germline CDR1 is LNHDA and CDR2 is SQIVND (reference sequence). The CDR3 reads CASSPGPYNEQFF. The CDR3 DNA follows: TGTGCCAGCAGCCCGGGCCCCTACAATGAGCAGTTCTTC.

This clone was detected once. The rearrangement uses TRBV7-2 and TRBJ2-7; 11 nucleotides match TRBD2. The CDR3 covers 15 residues. Per the germline V gene, CDR1 is SGHTA and CDR2 is FQGNSA. The J segment lost 6 bases and the V segment lost 5 bases, leaving 9 bases of the junction unmatched. CDR3 amino acids: CASSLSLAGAGEQYF. The CDR3 nucleotides read TGTGCCAGCAGCCTATCACTAGCGGGAGCCGGCGAGCAGTACTTC.

There are a few counts of this clone. The V call is TRBV28, the J call TRBJ2-5; 9 positions agree with TRBD2. The CDR3 has 15 residues. The V segment lost 6 bases and the J segment 3 bases; nucleotides outside the gene matches: 8. Germline assignment: CDR1 MDHEN and CDR2 SYDVKM. The CDR3 loop reads CASRVPGTSKETQYF. CDR3 DNA sequence: TGTGCCAGCAGAGTTCCCGGGACTAGCAAAGAGACCCAGTACTTC.

V usage is TRBV27 and J usage is TRBJ2-7; D is uncertain. Trimming pared 2 bases from V and 2 bases from J, leaving 16 bases between. The CDR3 spans 16 residues. The germline CDR1 and CDR2 sequences are MNHEY and SMNVEV (reference sequence). The CDR3 coding sequence is TGTGCCAGCAGTTTAAACGGTGGTCACTCTCCCTACGAGCAGTACTTC. It specifies CASSLNGGHSPYEQYF.

This clone was counted once. The chain is built from TRBV25-1 and TRBJ2-7, with a weak D call TRBD1 (5 bases). This CDR3 is built from 14 residues. The V gene's germline CDR1 is MGHDK and CDR2 SYGVNS. Trimming cost V 4 bases and J 2 bases, with 12 bases left between them. The CDR3 coding sequence is TGTGCCAGCAGTGTTCAGGGTGATCCCTACGAGCAGTACTTC. Its protein product is CASSVQGDPYEQYF.

The chain couples TRBV19 to TRBJ2-2; 11 bases line up with TRBD1. Trimming took 0 bases from V and 1 from J; bases not matched to a gene: 10. The CDR3 is made up of 20 amino acids. The germline CDR1 and CDR2 sequences are LNHDA and SQIVND (reference sequence). The CDR3 protein is CASSIDLLDRGRGNTGELFF. CDR3 coding DNA: TGTGCCAGTAGTATAGATCTTTTGGACAGGGGGCGCGGGAACACCGGGGAGCTGTTTTTT.

This clone has just a few counts. J is TRBJ1-2 and V is TRBV30; a possible D gene is TRBD1 (6 bases). Trimming shortened V by 1 base and J by 14 bases, and 14 bases separated the two germline ends. The CDR3 has 11 amino acids. Germline CDR1 and CDR2: GTSNPN and SVGIG (reference sequence). The CDR3 region is CAWSGTAIWTF. Written as DNA, the CDR3 is TGTGCCTGGAGTGGGACAGCGATTTGGACCTTC.

This rearrangement joins TRBV7-9 to TRBJ2-2; TRBD2 aligns across 7 bases. The germline CDR1 and CDR2 sequences are SEHNR and FQNEAQ (reference sequence). V shed 3 bases and J 0 bases; nucleotides not matched to a gene: 7. The CDR3 length is 17 residues. CDR3 sequence reads: CASSLGGGYANTGELFF. The DNA for the CDR3 is TGTGCCAGCAGCTTGGGCGGGGGATACGCGAACACCGGGGAGCTGTTTTTT.

The genes are TRBV28 and TRBJ2-2, with D maybe TRBD1 (7 bases). V lost 5 bases to trimming and J lost 6 bases, with 19 bases between them. This CDR3 has 16 residues. CDR1 is MDHEN and CDR2 is SYDVKM in the germline V gene. The CDR3, as DNA: TGTGCCAGCAGTAAGGGGGCTACTAGCTCCCCCGGGGAGCTGTTTTTT. Amino acid sequence: CASSKGATSSPGELFF.

This rearrangement joins TRBV7-2 to TRBJ1-2, with D possibly being TRBD1 (6 bases). The germline V and J ends were trimmed by 4 bases and 3 bases, with 9 bases remaining between them. The CDR3 extends over 13 amino acids. From germline, CDR1 is SGHTA and CDR2 FQGNSA. The chain's CDR3 is CASSSAGDYGYTF. The CDR3 DNA is TGTGCCAGCAGCTCCGCAGGGGACTATGGCTACACCTTC.

V and J are TRBV28 and TRBJ1-4; D unresolved. The CDR3 has 12 amino acids. Trimming took 7 bases from V and 4 from J, leaving 7 bases between them. CDR1 MDHEN and CDR2 SYDVKM come from the germline V gene. CDR3 nucleotides: TGTGCCAGCAAGGCCCTTAATGAAAAACTGTTTTTT. The encoded protein is CASKALNEKLFF.

This clone was picked up one time. The rearrangement joins TRBV7-9 to TRBJ1-5, with D possibly being TRBD1 (6 bases). The germline V gene encodes CDR1 SEHNR and CDR2 FQNEAQ (reference sequence). There are 16 residues in the CDR3. V lost 4 bases and J 4 bases, leaving 17 bases between the germline ends. The CDR3 reads CASSWWGGAINQPQHF. In DNA, the CDR3 is TGTGCCAGCAGCTGGTGGGGGGGCGCGATAAATCAGCCCCAGCATTTT. Based on the CDR3 plus reference TRBV7-9 and TRBJ1-5, the full variable domain is DTGVSQNPRHKITKRGQNVTFRCDPISEHNRLYWYRQTLGQGPEFLTYFQNEAQLEKSRLLSDRFSAERPKGSFSTLEIQRTEQGDSAMYLCASSWWGGAINQPQHFGDGTRLSIL.

The table lists this clone with a count of one. The V gene is TRBV10-3, the J gene TRBJ2-3, with D maybe TRBD2 (5 bases). Trimming removed 4 bases from V and 0 bases from J, with 14 bases in between. The CDR3 is 16 residues long. Germline CDR1 ENHRY, CDR2 SYGVKD. CDR3 sequence: CAISAGGPTSTDTQYF. CDR3 nucleotide sequence: TGTGCCATCAGTGCTGGCGGGCCCACTAGCACAGATACGCAGTATTTT.

Here the CDR3 reads CASSSTYQGNTEAFF. The DNA of the CDR3 is TGTGCCAGCAGTTCCACATATCAGGGGAACACTGAAGCTTTCTTT. The chain joins TRBV5-4 to TRBJ1-1, with D perhaps matching TRBD1 (5 bases). Trimming left V 5 bases short and J 1 base short, with 15 bases between. In germline, CDR1 is SGHNT, CDR2 YYREEE (reference sequence). CDR3 length: 15 amino acids.

The chain links TRBV28 to TRBJ1-2, with D possibly matching TRBD1 (6 bases). Germline-derived CDR1 and CDR2 are MDHEN and SYDVKM. The CDR3 length is 14 residues. Trimming pared 6 bases from V and 7 bases from J, leaving 18 bases between. CDR3 region: CASRPTGTRGGYTF. The CDR3 DNA is TGTGCCAGCAGACCAACCGGGACACGGGGTGGCTACACCTTC.

The rearrangement joins TRBV18 to TRBJ1-3; TRBD1 matches 8 bases. Germline CDR1 reads KGHSH; CDR2 reads LQKENI. This CDR3 region has 16 residues. V lost 5 bases and J lost 0; bases outside the gene matches: 6. As DNA, the CDR3 is TGTGCCAGCTCAGCGGACAGGGCGATCTCTGGAAACACCATATATTTT. It codes for CASSADRAISGNTIYF.

The genes are TRBV7-2 and TRBJ1-2, with 7 bases matching TRBD1. The CDR3 covers 16 residues. Germline V gives CDR1 SGHTA, CDR2 FQGNSA. J was trimmed by 5 bases and V by 5 bases; bases with no gene match: 14. The chain's CDR3 is CASSTQTGPYGYGYTF. CDR3 nucleotides: TGTGCCAGCAGCACCCAGACAGGGCCCTATGGGTATGGCTACACCTTC.

Here the CDR3 reads CASSPGGGAGQPQHF. For the CDR3, the DNA is TGCGCCAGCAGCCCTGGAGGGGGGGCCGGACAGCCCCAGCATTTT. J is TRBJ1-5 and V is TRBV5-1; D is perhaps TRBD1 (6 bases). The V gene's germline CDR1 is SGHRS and CDR2 YFSETQ. The CDR3 spans 15 residues. Trimming left V 4 bases short and J 7 bases short, with 18 bases between.

The chain is built from TRBV7-9 and TRBJ1-3, with unresolved D. The CDR3 length is 13 residues. The germline gives CDR1 SEHNR, CDR2 FQNEAQ (reference sequence). The V and J ends lost 6 bases and 4 bases respectively, with 10 bases between them. CDR3 nucleotides: TGTGCCAGCAGATCGGGTGGCGGAAACACCATATATTTT. It is translated as CASRSGGGNTIYF.

The chain carries TRBV7-9 and TRBJ2-3; D uncertain. The CDR3 has 15 residues. The germline gives CDR1 SEHNR, CDR2 FQNEAQ (reference sequence). V was cut by 2 bases and J by 0 bases, with 9 bases left in between. The CDR3 DNA reads TGTGCCAGCAGCTTACACAGACCTAGCACAGATACGCAGTATTTT. Its translation is CASSLHRPSTDTQYF.

This clone was picked up one time. This sequence joins TRBV4-2 and TRBJ2-7, with TRBD1 as a possible D gene (6 bases). V was shortened by 3 bases and J by 4 bases, with 10 bases between the two germline ends. This CDR3 is built from 13 residues. CDR1 is LGHNA and CDR2 is YNFKEQ in the germline V gene. CDR3 protein: CASSQETGYEQYF. CDR3 bases: TGTGCCAGCAGCCAGGAAACAGGGTACGAGCAGTACTTC.

The CDR3 sequence: CASRPVTGGYEQYF. The CDR3 DNA is TGTGCCAGCCGCCCGGTTACAGGGGGCTACGAGCAGTACTTC. The chain recombines TRBV5-5 with TRBJ2-7; 8 bases are a match to TRBD1. The CDR3 has 14 residues. The germline V gene has CDR1 SGHKS and CDR2 YYEKEE (reference sequence). The V segment lost 7 bases and the J segment 3 bases; nucleotides outside the gene matches: 9. Full variable domain (outside the CDR3, taken from reference TRBV5-5 and TRBJ2-7): DAGVTQSPTHLIKTRGQQVTLRCSPISGHKSVSWYQQVLGQGPQFIFQYYEKEERGRGNFPDRFSARQFPNYSSELNVNALLLGDSALYLCASRPVTGGYEQYFGPGTRLTVT.

This clone was recorded a few times. This chain uses TRBV20-1 with TRBJ1-1; D may be TRBD1 (6 bases). This CDR3 has 11 amino acids. The V gene's germline CDR1 is DFQATT and CDR2 SNEGSKA (reference sequence). Trimming took off 5 bases at V and 7 bases at J, with 11 bases between the two ends. CDR3 DNA: TGCAGTGCTGAGGACAGCCTTGAAGCTTTCTTT. It encodes CSAEDSLEAFF.

This clone showed up just a few times. The gene calls are TRBV11-2 and TRBJ1-5; D perhaps matches TRBD1 (5 bases). V dropped 3 bases and J dropped 7 bases, with 13 bases sitting between them. This CDR3 is 14 amino acids long. The germline gives CDR1 SGHAT, CDR2 FQNNGV. The CDR3 DNA reads as TGTGCCAGCAGCTTCGACAGAAATGAACAGCCCCAGCATTTT. Protein sequence: CASSFDRNEQPQHF.

The rearrangement uses TRBV7-8 and TRBJ2-1, with 8 nucleotides matching TRBD1. Looked up from germline, CDR1 is SGHVS and CDR2 is FQNEAQ. This CDR3 region has 15 residues. Trimming cost V 1 base and J 5 bases; bases outside gene matches: 4. This CDR3 reads CASSLGAGGNNEQFF. CDR3 nucleotides: TGTGCCAGCAGCTTAGGGGCAGGGGGCAACAATGAGCAGTTCTTC.